This is a list of T cell receptor beta chains from one sample in a study of cytomegalovirus exposure and HLA in healthy donors. Using immunoSEQ multiplex PCR, the repertoire was profiled, and TCRdb retains in-frame clones only, with some absent. Of around 200,000 clones listed, 70% to 90% were seen once; the top ten hold around 2.3%. Sequencing was done on a sample of PBMCs. These receptors originate from a woman aged 45-60 years in good health and CMV-seronegative. Both conserved end residues are part of each CDR3. A D gene is named only where the DNA matches it firmly. Only part of the rows carry a size: once, few, many, or a class if the clone is expanded.

CDR3nt | CDR3aa | j_gene | v_gene | d_gene | abundance
TGTGCCAGCGCGATAGGAGATGGCTACACCTTC | CASAIGDGYTF | TRBJ1-2 | TRBV6-5 | . | .
TGTGCCAGCACCCCATTGAGCTTCATGAACACTGAAGCTTTCTTT | CASTPLSFMNTEAFF | TRBJ1-1 | TRBV27 | . | once
TGTGCCAGCAGTTTGACGGGACAGGGAGGGGGTCAGCCCCAGCATTTT | CASSLTGQGGGQPQHF | TRBJ1-5 | TRBV6-6 | TRBD1 | .
TGTGCCAGCAGTACCACAGGGAAGGGGGCGACTAATGAAAAACTGTTTTTT | CASSTTGKGATNEKLFF | TRBJ1-4 | TRBV28 | TRBD1 | .
TGCGCCAGCAGCTTGGGGGGCGCTGGGGCCAACGTCCTGACTTTC | CASSLGGAGANVLTF | TRBJ2-6 | TRBV5-1 | . | .
TGTGCCAGCAGTAGGACAGGGGAATATGGCTACACCTTC | CASSRTGEYGYTF | TRBJ1-2 | TRBV27 | TRBD1 | .
TGTGCCAGCAGTCCCCCCCGGGACAGCACTGAAGCTTTCTTT | CASSPPRDSTEAFF | TRBJ1-1 | TRBV28 | TRBD1 | .
TGTGCCAGCAGTTTAAGGACAGGGATGTACACCGGGGAGCTGTTTTTT | CASSLRTGMYTGELFF | TRBJ2-2 | TRBV28 | TRBD1 | .
TGTGCCAGCAGTGAAAACGGGTGGGATCAGCCCCAGCATTTT | CASSENGWDQPQHF | TRBJ1-5 | TRBV2 | . | .
TGTGCCAGCAGTGTATCTATGTCTGGGAACACCGGGGAGCTGTTTTTT | CASSVSMSGNTGELFF | TRBJ2-2 | TRBV9 | . | once
TGCGCCAGCAGCTTGATCGTTTCCGGGACTACCTACTCCTACGAGCAGTACTTC | CASSLIVSGTTYSYEQYF | TRBJ2-7 | TRBV5-1 | TRBD2 | once
TGTGCCAGCAGCTTTGGGACTAGCGGTTTCTACGAGCAGTACTTC | CASSFGTSGFYEQYF | TRBJ2-7 | TRBV11-2 | TRBD2 | .
TGTGCCAGCAGCTCAAGGGGGCCCGACTCTGGAAACACCATATATTTT | CASSSRGPDSGNTIYF | TRBJ1-3 | TRBV13 | TRBD1 | .
TGTGCCAGCAGCCGACTAGCGGAGAGCTACGAGCAGTACTTC | CASSRLAESYEQYF | TRBJ2-7 | TRBV7-9 | TRBD2 | .
TGTGCCAGCAGTGTGGGACAGGGGCTCTACAATGAGCAGTTCTTC | CASSVGQGLYNEQFF | TRBJ2-1 | TRBV28 | TRBD1 | .
TGTGCCAGCCCTCATACTCCGGGACAGAAAACCCCCTACGAGCAGTACTTC | CASPHTPGQKTPYEQYF | TRBJ2-7 | TRBV27 | TRBD1 | .
TGTGCCAGCAGCCCCGGACTAGCGGGAGTCCAAGAGACCCAGTACTTC | CASSPGLAGVQETQYF | TRBJ2-5 | TRBV9 | TRBD2 | few
TGTGCCAGCAGTTTGGTAGCGGGGGCGTCCGGGGAGCTGTTTTTT | CASSLVAGASGELFF | TRBJ2-2 | TRBV28 | TRBD2 | .
TGTGCCAGCTCACCACCCTCAGGGAAAGACACCCCTAATGAAAAACTGTTTTTT | CASSPPSGKDTPNEKLFF | TRBJ1-4 | TRBV18 | . | .
TGCAGCGTCCCTCGGGGGGGTAGAGCCTACAATGAGCAGTTCTTC | CSVPRGGRAYNEQFF | TRBJ2-1 | TRBV29-1 | TRBD2 | .
TGTGCCAGCACATCAGGCGGGAGGGTGGGCACCGGGGAGCTGTTTTTT | CASTSGGRVGTGELFF | TRBJ2-2 | TRBV27 | TRBD2 | few
TGTGCCAGCAGTTTATCACAGGGGGCTGTCGTAAATGAAAAACTGTTTTTT | CASSLSQGAVVNEKLFF | TRBJ1-4 | TRBV28 | TRBD1 | .
TGTGCCAGCATTAACCAGGCTAACTATGGCTACACCTTC | CASINQANYGYTF | TRBJ1-2 | TRBV2 | . | .
TGTGCCAGCAGTTTTCTAGCAGCGGGAGATGGCGGGGAGCTGTTTTTT | CASSFLAAGDGGELFF | TRBJ2-2 | TRBV28 | TRBD2 | .
TGCGCCAGCAGCTTGGTCGTCAGGATCTCGAACGGGGAGCTGTTTTTT | CASSLVVRISNGELFF | TRBJ2-2 | TRBV5-1 | . | once
TGTGCCAGCAGCCTAAAGCCCATGGAGGGGTCCTACGAGCAGTACTTC | CASSLKPMEGSYEQYF | TRBJ2-7 | TRBV28 | . | .
TGTGCCAGCTCACGGGACTGGGAGAACACTGAAGCTTTCTTT | CASSRDWENTEAFF | TRBJ1-1 | TRBV18 | . | many
TGTGCCAGCAGGGCCTCCGGGACTAACTATGGCTACACCTTC | CASRASGTNYGYTF | TRBJ1-2 | TRBV27 | . | .
TGTGCCAGCAGTTTATTTAGACAGGGGGATCAGCCCCAGCATTTT | CASSLFRQGDQPQHF | TRBJ1-5 | TRBV27 | TRBD1 | .
TGTGCCAGCATTTATAGCACGCCACCTTACGAGCAGTACTTC | CASIYSTPPYEQYF | TRBJ2-7 | TRBV6-4 | . | .
TGCAGCGTTGAACGTTTTCTGAACACTGAAGCTTTCTTT | CSVERFLNTEAFF | TRBJ1-1 | TRBV29-1 | . | .
TGTGCCAGCAGTGAAGCGGGAGTAAGAGAGACCCAGTACTTC | CASSEAGVRETQYF | TRBJ2-5 | TRBV6-1 | . | .
TGTGCCAGCAGCTTTACCGGGACAGGGGATCACGAGCAGTACTTC | CASSFTGTGDHEQYF | TRBJ2-7 | TRBV7-3 | TRBD1 | .
TGTGCCAGCAGTTTACCCCCTCCCCGCGGGACCCAGTACTTC | CASSLPPPRGTQYF | TRBJ2-5 | TRBV28 | . | .
TGTGCCAGCAATGCCGGGACTAGCGGGAGGGGGGCCAAAAACATTCAGTACTTC | CASNAGTSGRGAKNIQYF | TRBJ2-4 | TRBV28 | TRBD2 | .
TGTGCCAGTTGGGACAGGGGAATACGGACTGAAGCTTTCTTT | CASWDRGIRTEAFF | TRBJ1-1 | TRBV27 | TRBD1 | .
TGCAGCGTTGGGGGCTGGGACAGGGGGAACTACGAGCAGTACTTC | CSVGGWDRGNYEQYF | TRBJ2-7 | TRBV29-1 | TRBD1 | .
TGTGCCAGCAGTTTTTCCGGGACAGGGTTTTACACCGGGGAGCTGTTTTTT | CASSFSGTGFYTGELFF | TRBJ2-2 | TRBV27 | TRBD1 | .
TGTGCCACCAGCCCGGTGGGGACTAGGGCATACAATGAGCAGTTCTTC | CATSPVGTRAYNEQFF | TRBJ2-1 | TRBV15 | TRBD2 | .
TGTGCCAGCAGTGAAGGGCGGGGGAGGACTGAAGCTTTCTTT | CASSEGRGRTEAFF | TRBJ1-1 | TRBV6-1 | . | once
TGTGCCAGCAGCTTAGGTTCTGATACGAGCTCCTACGAGCAGTACTTC | CASSLGSDTSSYEQYF | TRBJ2-7 | TRBV11-2 | . | .
TGTGCCAGCAGTTTCGGGACTAGCGGTGCCTACGAGCAGTACTTC | CASSFGTSGAYEQYF | TRBJ2-7 | TRBV28 | TRBD2 | .
TGTGCCAGCAGTTTACGGGACTATGGTGAGCAGTTCTTC | CASSLRDYGEQFF | TRBJ2-1 | TRBV27 | TRBD2 | .
TGTGCCAGCAAACCGGGACAGATCAATTCACCCCTCCACTTT | CASKPGQINSPLHF | TRBJ1-6 | TRBV2 | TRBD1 | .
TGTGCCAGCAGTCCCTTAGGGACACACTCCTACGAGCAGTACTTC | CASSPLGTHSYEQYF | TRBJ2-7 | TRBV6-6 | . | .
TGTGCCAGCAGCTTCCAGGGCAACACTGAAGCTTTCTTT | CASSFQGNTEAFF | TRBJ1-1 | TRBV7-9 | . | once
TGTGCCAGCAGTTACTCGGGACAGGGGGCTCGGGGCTACACCTTC | CASSYSGQGARGYTF | TRBJ1-2 | TRBV6-5 | TRBD1 | .
TGTGCCAGCAGCTTGACAGGGATCGGTAATTCACCCCTCCACTTT | CASSLTGIGNSPLHF | TRBJ1-6 | TRBV7-2 | TRBD1 | .
TGTGCCAGCAGTCCGAAGGGGCGCGGAAATCAGCCCCAGCATTTT | CASSPKGRGNQPQHF | TRBJ1-5 | TRBV28 | . | .
TGTGCCAGCAGCCCAAGCACTACCAGCTACGAACAGTACTTC | CASSPSTTSYEQYF | TRBJ2-7 | TRBV5-5 | . | .
TGTGCCAGCAGCGTAGGGCCCAACGATGAGCAGTTCTTC | CASSVGPNDEQFF | TRBJ2-1 | TRBV9 | . | few
TGTGCCAGCAGTCGACAGGGGGCGAATCAAGAGACCCAGTACTTC | CASSRQGANQETQYF | TRBJ2-5 | TRBV2 | TRBD1 | .